Given below is one T cell receptor (beta chain) in context. The method was immunoSEQ multiplex PCR; TCRdb's version includes in-frame clones alone and lacks a portion of them. The sample carries roughly 86,000 clones, about 85% recorded once. The sample is drawn from a study of blood T cell repertoires in COVID-19. Turning to the study itself: Acute-phase and convalescent COVID-19 samples originated in the United States, Italy and Spain.

Those enrolled in Seattle joined during active infection and were followed longitudinally afterward. Per the germline V gene, CDR1 is ENHRY and CDR2 is SYGVKD. This CDR3 is built from 15 residues. V lost 6 bases to trimming and J lost 2 bases; unmatched junction nucleotides: 7. Sequenced material: peripheral blood. This rearrangement joins TRBV10-3 to TRBJ1-5, with TRBD1 matching 7 bases. The sequence was obtained from a woman of 80 years or more with COVID-19, enrolled during active disease. CDR3 sequence: CAIRGQLAGNQPQHF. The CDR3 DNA sequence: TGTGCCATCAGGGGACAGTTGGCGGGCAATCAGCCCCAGCATTTT.